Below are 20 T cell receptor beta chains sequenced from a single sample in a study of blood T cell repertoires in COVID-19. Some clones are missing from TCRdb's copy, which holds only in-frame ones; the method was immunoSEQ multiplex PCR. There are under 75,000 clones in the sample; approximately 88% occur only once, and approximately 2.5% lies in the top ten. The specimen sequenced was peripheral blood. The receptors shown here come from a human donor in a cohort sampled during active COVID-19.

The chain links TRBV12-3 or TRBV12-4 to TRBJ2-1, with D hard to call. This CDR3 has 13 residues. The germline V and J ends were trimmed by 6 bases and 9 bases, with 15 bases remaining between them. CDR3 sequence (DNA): TGTGCCAGCAGACTCCTAAGAAGGAGTGAGCAGTTCTTC. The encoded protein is CASRLLRRSEQFF.

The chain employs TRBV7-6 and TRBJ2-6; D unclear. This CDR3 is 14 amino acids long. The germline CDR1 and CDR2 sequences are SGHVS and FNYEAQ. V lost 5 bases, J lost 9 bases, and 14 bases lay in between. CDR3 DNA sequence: TGTGCCAGCAGCGTCGGTACAGTTAGCAACGTCCTGACTTTC. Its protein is CASSVGTVSNVLTF.

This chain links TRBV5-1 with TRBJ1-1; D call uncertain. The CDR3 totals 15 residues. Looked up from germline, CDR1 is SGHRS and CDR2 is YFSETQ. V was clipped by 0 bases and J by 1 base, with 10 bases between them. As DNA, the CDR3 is TGCGCCAGCAGCTTGGGCGCGGGTACGAACACTGAAGCTTTCTTT. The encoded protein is CASSLGAGTNTEAFF.

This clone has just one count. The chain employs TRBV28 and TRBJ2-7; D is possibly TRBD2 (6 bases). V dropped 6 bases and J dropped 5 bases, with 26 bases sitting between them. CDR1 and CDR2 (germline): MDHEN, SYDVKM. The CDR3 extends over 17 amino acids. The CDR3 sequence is CASSQIKAGLGTHEQYF. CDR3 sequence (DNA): TGTGCCAGCAGCCAGATCAAGGCGGGATTAGGGACCCACGAGCAGTACTTC.

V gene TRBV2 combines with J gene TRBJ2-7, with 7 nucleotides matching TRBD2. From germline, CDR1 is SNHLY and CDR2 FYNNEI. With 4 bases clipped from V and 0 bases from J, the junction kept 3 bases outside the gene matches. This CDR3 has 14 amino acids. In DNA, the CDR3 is TGTGCCAGCAGTGGGCGGGAGTTCTCCTACGAGCAGTACTTC. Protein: CASSGREFSYEQYF.

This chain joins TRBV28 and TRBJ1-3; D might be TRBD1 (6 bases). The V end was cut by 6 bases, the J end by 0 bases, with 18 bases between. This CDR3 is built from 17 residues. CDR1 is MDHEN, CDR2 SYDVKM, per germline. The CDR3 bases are TGTGCCAGCAGCCGTTATCAGGGGCTGAGCTCTGGAAACACCATATATTTT. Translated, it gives CASSRYQGLSSGNTIYF. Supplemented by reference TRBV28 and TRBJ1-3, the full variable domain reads DVKVTQSSRYLVKRTGEKVFLECVQDMDHENMFWYRQDPGLGLRLIYFSYDVKMKEKGDIPEGYSVSREKKERFSLILESASTNQTSMYLCASSRYQGLSSGNTIYFGEGSWLTVV.

CDR3 DNA sequence: TGTGCCATCAGTGATGGGGGGAACTCCTACAATGAGCAGTTCTTC. This codes for CAISDGGNSYNEQFF. The V call is TRBV10-3, the J call TRBJ2-1; D is possibly TRBD2 (6 bases). Germline CDR1 reads ENHRY; CDR2 reads SYGVKD. This CDR3 has 15 amino acids. The V end lost 3 bases, the J end lost 0 bases, and 9 bases lay between the germline ends.

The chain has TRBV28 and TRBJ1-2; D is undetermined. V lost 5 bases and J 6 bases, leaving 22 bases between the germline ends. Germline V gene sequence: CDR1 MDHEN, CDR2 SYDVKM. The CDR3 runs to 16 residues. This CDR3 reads CASSPSEAGSGNGYTF. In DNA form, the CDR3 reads TGTGCCAGCAGTCCCAGCGAAGCCGGGTCGGGGAATGGCTACACCTTC.

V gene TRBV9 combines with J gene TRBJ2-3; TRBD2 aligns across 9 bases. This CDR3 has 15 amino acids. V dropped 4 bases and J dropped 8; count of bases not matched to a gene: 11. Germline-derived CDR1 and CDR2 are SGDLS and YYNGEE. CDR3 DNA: TGTGCCAGCAGCTTTCACAATAGCGGGGGCGGTACGCAGTATTTT. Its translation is CASSFHNSGGGTQYF.

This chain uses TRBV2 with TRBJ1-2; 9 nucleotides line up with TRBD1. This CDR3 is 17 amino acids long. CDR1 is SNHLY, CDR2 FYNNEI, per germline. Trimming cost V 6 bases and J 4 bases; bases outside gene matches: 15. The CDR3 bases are TGTGCCAGCAGGAGGAGGGACAGGGTAACCTCTGGCTATGGCTACACCTTC. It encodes CASRRRDRVTSGYGYTF. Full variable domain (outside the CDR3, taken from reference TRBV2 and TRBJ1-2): EPEVTQTPSHQVTQMGQEVILRCVPISNHLYFYWYRQILGQKVEFLVSFYNNEISEKSEIFDDQFSVERPDGSNFTLKIRSTKLEDSAMYFCASRRRDRVTSGYGYTFGSGTRLTVV.

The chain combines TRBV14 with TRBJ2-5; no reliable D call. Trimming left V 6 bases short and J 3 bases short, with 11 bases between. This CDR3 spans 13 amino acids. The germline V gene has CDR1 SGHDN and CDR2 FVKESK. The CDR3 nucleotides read TGTGCCAGCAGACAACCACACAAAGAGACCCAGTACTTC. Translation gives CASRQPHKETQYF.

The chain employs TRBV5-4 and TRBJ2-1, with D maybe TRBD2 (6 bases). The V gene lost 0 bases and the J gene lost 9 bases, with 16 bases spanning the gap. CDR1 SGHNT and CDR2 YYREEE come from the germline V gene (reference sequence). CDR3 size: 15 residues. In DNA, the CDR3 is TGTGCCAGCAGCTTGGATTCTAGCGCGAGGGCTGAGCAGTTCTTC. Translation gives CASSLDSSARAEQFF. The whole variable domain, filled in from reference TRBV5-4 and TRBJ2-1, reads ETGVTQSPTHLIKTRGQQVTLRCSSQSGHNTVSWYQQALGQGPQFIFQYYREEENGRGNFPPRFSGLQFPNYSSELNVNALELDDSALYLCASSLDSSARAEQFFGPGTRLTVL.

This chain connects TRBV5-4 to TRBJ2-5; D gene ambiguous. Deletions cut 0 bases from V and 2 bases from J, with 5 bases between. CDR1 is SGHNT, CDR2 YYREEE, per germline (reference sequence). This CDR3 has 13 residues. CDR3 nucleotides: TGTGCCAGCAGCTTGGGAGAGCAAGAGACCCAGTACTTC. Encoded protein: CASSLGEQETQYF.

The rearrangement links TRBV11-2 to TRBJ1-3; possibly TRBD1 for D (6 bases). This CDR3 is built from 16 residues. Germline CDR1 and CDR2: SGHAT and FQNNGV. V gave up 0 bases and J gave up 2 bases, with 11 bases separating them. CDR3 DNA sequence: TGTGCCAGCAGCTTAGACAGGGGAGAGGCTGGAAACACCATATATTTT. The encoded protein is CASSLDRGEAGNTIYF. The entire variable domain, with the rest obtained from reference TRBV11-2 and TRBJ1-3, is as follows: EAGVAQSPRYKIIEKRQSVAFWCNPISGHATLYWYQQILGQGPKLLIQFQNNGVVDDSQLPKDRFSAERLKGVDSTLKIQPAKLEDSAVYLCASSLDRGEAGNTIYFGEGSWLTVV.

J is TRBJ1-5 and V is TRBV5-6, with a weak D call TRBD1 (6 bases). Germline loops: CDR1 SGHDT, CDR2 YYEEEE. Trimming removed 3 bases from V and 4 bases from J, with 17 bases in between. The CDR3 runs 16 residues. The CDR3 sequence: CASSSWTGTRNQPQHF. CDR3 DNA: TGTGCCAGCAGCTCGTGGACCGGGACAAGAAATCAGCCCCAGCATTTT.

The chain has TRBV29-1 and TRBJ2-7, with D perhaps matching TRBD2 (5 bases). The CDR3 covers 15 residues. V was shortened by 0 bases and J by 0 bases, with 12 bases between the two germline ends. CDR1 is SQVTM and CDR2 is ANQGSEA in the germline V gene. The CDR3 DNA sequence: TGCAGCGTTGAAGATCCCACTGGGAGCTCCTACGAGCAGTACTTC. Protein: CSVEDPTGSSYEQYF.

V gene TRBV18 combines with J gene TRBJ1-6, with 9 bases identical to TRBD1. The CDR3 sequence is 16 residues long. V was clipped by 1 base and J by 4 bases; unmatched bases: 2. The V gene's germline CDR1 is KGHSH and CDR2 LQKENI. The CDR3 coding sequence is TGTGCCAGCTCACCACAGGGGACAGGGTATAATTCACCCCTCCACTTT. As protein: CASSPQGTGYNSPLHF.

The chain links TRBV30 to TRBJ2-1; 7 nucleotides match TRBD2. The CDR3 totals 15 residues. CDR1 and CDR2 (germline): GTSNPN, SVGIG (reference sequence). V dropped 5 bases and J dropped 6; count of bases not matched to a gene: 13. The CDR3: CAWGRGLAESNEQFF. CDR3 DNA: TGTGCCTGGGGACGTGGCCTAGCGGAAAGCAATGAGCAGTTCTTC.

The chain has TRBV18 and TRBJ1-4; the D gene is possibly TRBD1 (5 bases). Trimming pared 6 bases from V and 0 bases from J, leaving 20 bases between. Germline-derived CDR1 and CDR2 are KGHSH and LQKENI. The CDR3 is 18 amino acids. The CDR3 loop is CASSPISGGAATNEKLFF. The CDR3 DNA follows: TGTGCCAGCTCGCCCATCTCGGGCGGGGCCGCAACTAATGAAAAACTGTTTTTT.

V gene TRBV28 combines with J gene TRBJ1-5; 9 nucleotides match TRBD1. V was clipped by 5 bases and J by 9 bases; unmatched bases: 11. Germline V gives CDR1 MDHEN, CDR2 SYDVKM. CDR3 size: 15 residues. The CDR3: CASSLGDRENAPQHF. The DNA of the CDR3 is TGTGCCAGCAGTCTAGGGGACAGGGAGAATGCGCCCCAGCATTTT.